This T cell receptor (beta chain) was sequenced for a study of CD8 T cells in Susac syndrome. The multiple sclerosis control group was made up of treatment-naive patients with stable or active relapsing-remitting disease. V was shortened by 5 bases and J by 0 bases, with 13 bases between the two germline ends. This CDR3 contains 14 residues. In germline, CDR1 is SQVTM, CDR2 ANQGSEA. RNA was extracted with the RNeasy kit, and a quantity of 0.5 to 1 ug was reverse transcribed using random hexamers. TCRdb processed the immunoSEQ multiplex PCR reads anew with MiXCR; each CDR3 protein has one entry. The repertoire holds approximately 200,000 distinct CDR3 sequences, with just under 95% as singletons.

Sequenced sample: CD4+ T cells from PBMCs. The chain has TRBV29-1 and TRBJ1-2; D is undetermined. The receptor comes from a human donor with multiple sclerosis. This chain's CDR3 is CSVRPRLANYGYTF. For the CDR3, the DNA is TGCAGCGTTCGGCCCCGGTTAGCTAACTATGGCTACACCTTC.